A single sample gave rise to the 6 T cell receptor beta chains below, sequenced in a study of shared clonotypes between healthy human individuals. Using immunoSEQ multiplex PCR, the repertoire was profiled, and TCRdb retains in-frame clones only, with some absent. Among around 640,000 clones listed, approximately 96% were seen once. CD45RO negativity and positive selection for CCR7 defined naive CD8 cells, a population that excluded terminally differentiated effector memory CD45RA+ cells. Material for sequencing was naive CD8+ T cells sorted from blood. The receptors were gathered from a woman aged 25 to 39 in good health.

This clone occurred once. This chain links TRBV7-8 with TRBJ2-1, with TRBD1 matching over 7 bases. The CDR3 totals 16 residues. The germline V gene encodes CDR1 SGHVS and CDR2 FQNEAQ. V gave up 0 bases and J gave up 2 bases; unmatched junction bases: 4. CDR3 nucleotide sequence: TGTGCCAGCAGCTTAGCGGAGACAGGGACCTACAATGAGCAGTTCTTC. Translation gives CASSLAETGTYNEQFF.

This clone came up once. V and J are TRBV27 and TRBJ2-1; 7 bases map to TRBD2. Trimming took 3 bases from V and 4 from J; bases not matched to a gene: 6. Germline V gene data show CDR1 as MNHEY and CDR2 as SMNVEV (reference sequence). This CDR3 region has 15 residues. The CDR3 loop reads CASSFGGRLYNEQFF. In DNA, the CDR3 is TGTGCCAGCAGTTTTGGCGGGAGATTATACAATGAGCAGTTCTTC.

The V gene is TRBV4-1, the J gene TRBJ2-7; D perhaps matches TRBD2 (5 bases). Germline lookup yields CDR1 MGHRA and CDR2 YSYEKL. CDR3 length: 11 residues. V was shortened by 7 bases and J by 9 bases, with 13 bases between the two germline ends. The CDR3 here is CASTGIGVQYF. CDR3 DNA: TGCGCCAGCACCGGGATCGGGGTGCAGTACTTC.

This chain connects TRBV6-5 to TRBJ2-7; 7 bases fit TRBD1. This CDR3 is built from 13 residues. Germline V CDR1 and CDR2: MNHEY, SVGAGI. J gave up 6 bases and V 0 bases, and 2 bases lay outside the gene matches. In DNA, the CDR3 is TGTGCCAGCAGTTACTCGGCAGGGGGCGAGCAGTACTTC. It yields the protein CASSYSAGGEQYF.

This chain uses TRBV28 with TRBJ2-3; tentative D call: TRBD2 (5 bases). This CDR3 is 14 amino acids long. CDR1 and CDR2 (germline): MDHEN, SYDVKM. Trimming stripped 2 bases from V and 5 bases from J, with 11 bases between. The CDR3: CASSLGSRKDTQYF. The CDR3 DNA reads as TGTGCCAGCAGTTTAGGGAGTCGGAAAGATACGCAGTATTTT.

The chain carries TRBV11-2 and TRBJ2-7; D is ambiguous. The CDR3 runs to 15 residues. The V and J ends lost 5 bases and 5 bases respectively, with 19 bases between them. Germline V gene lookup returns CDR1 SGHAT and CDR2 FQNNGV. The CDR3 here is CASSAESGWIDEQYF. Written as DNA, the CDR3 is TGTGCCAGCAGCGCAGAGTCGGGCTGGATCGACGAGCAGTACTTC.